The next 25 T cell receptor beta chains were all read from a single sample in a study of regulatory T cells in long-lasting Graves disease (dated by TCRdb to the early 2020s). The time point label, as the study defines it: persistent/refractory GD, antithyroid drugs over 5 years with positive TRAb. RNA was extracted from PBMCs in TRIzol for both TCR sequencing and RNA sequencing. The library was produced with multiplex PCR. Sequencing instrument: Illumina HiSeq 4000. To build TCR beta libraries, CDR3 regions were amplified by Arm-PCR using iRepertoire HTBI primers. TCRdb trimmed the raw reads at Q25, called clones with MiXCR and kept productive beta chains. Merged by CDR3 protein, the rows form single entries marked with the most common genes and DNA. Recorded for this sample are fewer than 400,000 distinct CDR3 sequences; 20% to 25% of them occurred a single time. The ten largest clones represent less than 25% of the sample.

The sequencing used peripheral blood mononuclear cells (PBMCs), collected when the disease was refractory, from a patient treated with antithyroid drugs. The receptors shown here come from a female donor with Graves disease.

This clonotype was seen ten or more times. The chain is built from TRBV7-8 and TRBJ2-5, with 9 positions matching TRBD1. Germline loops: CDR1 SGHVS, CDR2 FQNEAQ. The CDR3 spans 14 residues. V lost 5 bases to trimming and J lost 5 bases; unmatched junction nucleotides: 6. The CDR3 region has the DNA TGTGCCAGCAGCGGGACAGGGTCGGGGGAGACCCAGTACTTC. Residues: CASSGTGSGETQYF.

This clonotype was found many times. This chain links TRBV28 with TRBJ2-7; D unresolved. V lost 6 bases to trimming and J lost 7 bases, with 19 bases between them. The CDR3 has 14 residues. CDR1 MDHEN and CDR2 SYDVKM come from the germline V gene. CDR3 sequence reads: CASSPIIWGREQYF. DNA of the CDR3: TGTGCCAGCAGCCCCATTATCTGGGGAAGGGAGCAGTACTTC.

V and J are TRBV24-1 and TRBJ2-1, with D possibly being TRBD1 or TRBD2 (5 bases each). The CDR3 covers 14 residues. Trimming took 6 bases from V and 7 from J, leaving 15 bases between them. Germline loops: CDR1 KGHDR, CDR2 SFDVKD. This chain's CDR3 is CATSTSGGINEQFF. CDR3 in DNA: TGTGCCACCAGTACCTCTGGGGGTATAAATGAGCAGTTCTTC.

In its sample, this clonotype was seen many times. V gene TRBV2 combines with J gene TRBJ1-4; TRBD1 is a possible D gene (6 bases). V was trimmed by 7 bases and J by 5 bases, leaving 11 bases between them. CDR3 length: 13 residues. Germline assignment: CDR1 SNHLY and CDR2 FYNNEI. For the CDR3, the DNA is TGTGCCAGCACTCGGGGGCACAATGAAAAACTGTTTTTT. As protein: CASTRGHNEKLFF.

This clonotype was seen ten or more times. The chain combines TRBV3-1 with TRBJ1-2, with 7 bases identical to TRBD1. The CDR3 totals 14 residues. J gave up 0 bases and V 6 bases, and 4 bases lay outside the gene matches. CDR1 is LGHDT, CDR2 YNNKEL, per germline (reference sequence). The chain's CDR3 is CASSWDRANYGYTF. CDR3 coding DNA: TGTGCCAGCAGTTGGGACAGAGCTAACTATGGCTACACCTTC.

This clonotype was detected many times. A junction boundary mismatches the germline segment, possibly from a read error. The chain is built from TRBV12-3 or TRBV12-4 and TRBJ1-1; no definite D call. CDR3 size: 14 residues. CDR3 region: CASSLGRRNTEAFF. The CDR3 DNA reads TGTGCCAGCAGCTTAGGCAGGCGCAACACTGAAGCTTTCTTT.

This clonotype has at least ten counts. The rearrangement joins TRBV5-1 to TRBJ2-2; the match to TRBD1 covers 7 bases. Germline V gene sequence: CDR1 SGHRS, CDR2 YFSETQ. Germline trimming cut 1 base from V and 1 base from J; bases unmatched to any gene: 7. CDR3 length: 17 amino acids. This chain's CDR3 is CASSLPRTGGNTGELFF. The CDR3 nucleotides are TGCGCCAGCAGCTTGCCCCGGACAGGAGGGAACACCGGGGAGCTGTTTTTT.

To note about this clonotype: A clone one base away is much larger, so this may be a read error. This chain joins TRBV5-1 and TRBJ1-1; 7 bases map to TRBD1. Trimming at V came to 6 bases and at J to 4 bases, leaving 9 bases not matched to a gene. CDR1 and CDR2 (germline): SGHRS, YFSETQ. The CDR3 loop spans 14 amino acids. Here the CDR3 DNA reads TGCGCCAGCAACTCCGACAGGGAGGTCACTGAAGCTTTCTTT. Translating it yields CASNSDREVTEAFF.

This clonotype appeared many times. The chain's CDR3 is CASSPTLARSDIQYF. CDR3 DNA sequence: TGTGCCAGCAGTCCCACCCTAGCGAGGTCGGACATTCAGTACTTC. The rearrangement links TRBV3-1 to TRBJ2-4; a possible D gene is TRBD2 (6 bases). V lost 6 bases to trimming and J lost 8 bases, with 20 bases between them. The CDR3 is made up of 15 amino acids. Germline CDR1 and CDR2: LGHDT and YNNKEL (reference sequence).

In its sample, this clonotype was seen many times. The rearrangement uses TRBV28 and TRBJ2-5; no firm D call. The CDR3 loop spans 13 amino acids. V was pared by 6 bases and J by 1 base, with 9 bases between. Germline V CDR1 and CDR2: MDHEN, SYDVKM. The CDR3 nucleotides are TGTGCCAGCAGCCCGACTGGCCAAGAGACCCAGTACTTC. This encodes CASSPTGQETQYF.

At least ten counts were recorded for this clonotype. The chain links TRBV6-5 to TRBJ1-6; no clear D gene. From germline, CDR1 is MNHEY and CDR2 SVGAGI. The V end lost 0 bases, the J end lost 10 bases, and 13 bases lay between the germline ends. CDR3 length: 15 residues. CDR3 residues: CASSYSPGLGSPLHF. The CDR3, as DNA: TGTGCCAGCAGTTACTCTCCGGGTTTGGGATCACCCCTCCACTTT.

Only a few counts were recorded for this clonotype. J is TRBJ1-1 and V is TRBV29-1; 7 bases fit TRBD1. Germline values: CDR1 SQVTM, CDR2 ANQGSEA. V gave up 6 bases and J gave up 1 base; unmatched junction bases: 8. The CDR3 has 14 amino acids. The CDR3 nucleotides are TGCAGCGTGGCTGGGACAGTCAAGAACACTGAAGCTTTCTTT. Protein sequence: CSVAGTVKNTEAFF.

This clonotype came up a few times. The rearrangement joins TRBV18 to TRBJ2-5; D ambiguous. The ends were cut back, 8 bases at V and 1 base at J, with 14 bases in the middle. Germline CDR1 is KGHSH and CDR2 is LQKENI. The CDR3 runs to 14 residues. The CDR3 is CASSPRASQETQYF. CDR3 bases: TGTGCCAGCAGCCCCCGCGCCTCCCAAGAGACCCAGTACTTC.

The chain employs TRBV28 and TRBJ1-5, with D perhaps matching TRBD1 (5 bases). The germline gives CDR1 MDHEN, CDR2 SYDVKM. The ends were cut back, 4 bases at V and 7 bases at J, with 14 bases in the middle. The CDR3 is made up of 14 amino acids. This CDR3 reads CASSSLHWGQPQHF. The DNA for the CDR3 is TGTGCCAGCAGTTCTTTGCACTGGGGGCAGCCCCAGCATTTT.

This clonotype has at least ten counts. The chain joins TRBV6-1 to TRBJ1-5; no clear D. The CDR3 spans 15 residues. The V gene lost 10 bases and the J gene lost 0 bases, with 16 bases spanning the gap. The germline V gene has CDR1 MNHNS and CDR2 SASEGT. As DNA, the CDR3 is TGTGCCACCGACCCCCGGAGCCATAGCAATCAGCCCCAGCATTTT. Its protein product is CATDPRSHSNQPQHF.

There are a few counts of this clonotype. One end of the junction is discordant with germline, which a read error may explain. The V gene is TRBV30, the J gene TRBJ2-6; D is perhaps TRBD1 (5 bases). Germline values: CDR1 GTSNPN, CDR2 SVGIG (reference sequence). The CDR3 is 14 residues long. The CDR3 nucleotides are TGTGCCTGGAGTCGAGGACCTGGGGCCAACGTCCCGACTTTC. Encoded protein: CAWSRGPGANVPTF.

This clonotype was seen repeatedly, ten times or more. The chain combines TRBV16 with TRBJ2-7, with 8 bases fitting TRBD1. The J segment lost 1 base and the V segment lost 1 base, leaving 6 bases of the junction unmatched. Germline V lookup: CDR1 KGHSY, CDR2 FQNENV. This CDR3 region has 16 residues. CDR3 nucleotide sequence: TGTGCCAGCAGCCAATTCTGGGACAGGAATTCCTACGAGCAGTACTTC. It is translated as CASSQFWDRNSYEQYF.

This chain uses TRBV29-1 with TRBJ2-7; TRBD1 matches at 9 bases. With 2 bases clipped from V and 4 bases from J, the junction kept 9 bases outside the gene matches. Germline-derived CDR1 and CDR2 are SQVTM and ANQGSEA. CDR3 length: 15 residues. The chain's CDR3 is CSVERGDRASYEQYF. The CDR3 nucleotides read TGCAGCGTTGAACGAGGGGACAGGGCTTCATACGAGCAGTACTTC.

This clonotype was observed at least ten times. The chain employs TRBV11-2 and TRBJ1-2, with 8 nucleotides matching TRBD1. The CDR3 has 13 residues. CDR1 is SGHAT and CDR2 is FQNNGV in the germline V gene. With 0 bases clipped from V and 8 bases from J, the junction kept 2 bases outside the gene matches. CDR3 sequence reads: CASSLDRGHGYTF. As DNA, the CDR3 is TGTGCCAGCAGCTTAGACAGGGGGCACGGCTACACCTTC. Using reference TRBV11-2 and TRBJ1-2 for the parts outside the CDR3, the full variable domain is EAGVAQSPRYKIIEKRQSVAFWCNPISGHATLYWYQQILGQGPKLLIQFQNNGVVDDSQLPKDRFSAERLKGVDSTLKIQPAKLEDSAVYLCASSLDRGHGYTFGSGTRLTVV.

V is TRBV29-1 and J is TRBJ2-7; D might be TRBD1 or TRBD2, each matching 5 bases. CDR3 length equals 13 residues. The ends were cut back, 7 bases at V and 7 bases at J, with 20 bases in the middle. The germline gives CDR1 SQVTM, CDR2 ANQGSEA. As DNA, the CDR3 is TGCAGCGCGGAAGGGGCGGAAGGCGGGGAGCAGTACTTC. This codes for CSAEGAEGGEQYF.

In its sample, this clonotype was seen many times. This chain joins TRBV2 and TRBJ2-5; 7 bases fit TRBD2. In germline, CDR1 is SNHLY, CDR2 FYNNEI. This CDR3 contains 14 residues. V shed 6 bases and J 1 base; nucleotides not matched to a gene: 5. The CDR3, as DNA: TGTGCCAGCAGAACAGCGGGATTCCAAGAGACCCAGTACTTC. Its translation is CASRTAGFQETQYF.

In regard to this clonotype: A much bigger clone sits one base away, suggesting this may be a read error. The chain links TRBV27 to TRBJ1-4; D is uncertain. Germline CDR1 MNHEY, CDR2 SMNVEV (reference sequence). The CDR3 is made up of 15 amino acids. This chain's CDR3 is CANSSTGYPDEKLFF. Here the CDR3 DNA reads TGTGCCAACAGTTCAACGGGCTACCCGGATGAAAAACTGTTTTTT.

This clonotype was seen at least ten times. J is TRBJ1-5 and V is TRBV5-1; no definite D call. The CDR3 spans 13 residues. V lost 4 bases, J lost 7 bases, and 12 bases lay in between. Germline loops: CDR1 SGHRS, CDR2 YFSETQ. Here the CDR3 DNA reads TGCGCCAGCAGCCCACTGGGGATCCAGCCCCAGCATTTT. Encoded protein: CASSPLGIQPQHF.

This clonotype has just a few counts. In DNA form, the CDR3 reads TGCGCCAGCCGGACAGCTGACATGAACACTGAAGCTTTCTTT. Its protein product is CASRTADMNTEAFF. This chain connects TRBV5-1 to TRBJ1-1; a possible D gene is TRBD1 (6 bases). Trimming removed 7 bases from V and 0 bases from J, with 13 bases in between. CDR3 length: 14 residues. The germline CDR1 and CDR2 sequences are SGHRS and YFSETQ.

There are many counts of this clonotype. This chain joins TRBV6-1 and TRBJ2-7; 8 bases line up with TRBD1. The CDR3 length is 16 residues. Germline values: CDR1 MNHNS, CDR2 SASEGT. Trimming cost V 5 bases and J 0 bases; bases outside gene matches: 9. The CDR3 sequence is CASSRAPGQASYEQYF. DNA of the CDR3: TGTGCCAGCAGTCGGGCCCCGGGACAGGCCTCCTACGAGCAGTACTTC.